The 18 T cell receptor beta chains presented below share a single source sample, sequenced in a study of cytomegalovirus exposure and HLA in healthy donors. Primers included in the PCR were 60 Vbeta and 13 Jbeta primers. The method was immunoSEQ multiplex PCR; TCRdb's version includes in-frame clones alone and lacks a portion of them. This repertoire includes tens of thousands of clones. The sample was PBMCs. These receptors were taken from a young woman in good health and CMV-seronegative.

The chain uses TRBV5-1 and TRBJ1-2, with a possible D match to TRBD1 (5 bases). The CDR3 has 14 residues. The germline CDR1 and CDR2 sequences are SGHRS and YFSETQ. V was shortened by 1 base and J by 6 bases, with 13 bases between the two germline ends. CDR3 DNA: TGCGCCAGCAGCTTGTCTCAGGGATCCGATGGCTACACCTTC. As protein: CASSLSQGSDGYTF.

The chain carries TRBV14 and TRBJ1-1, with 7 nucleotides matching TRBD1. Germline loops: CDR1 SGHDN, CDR2 FVKESK. V was pared by 1 base and J by 10 bases, with 6 bases of the junction left unmatched. The CDR3 contains 13 residues. The CDR3 region is CASSQVGGAAAFF. DNA of the CDR3: TGTGCCAGCAGCCAAGTAGGGGGCGCGGCAGCTTTCTTT.

The chain links TRBV9 to TRBJ2-5; D perhaps matches TRBD2 (6 bases). The germline V and J ends were trimmed by 2 bases and 7 bases, with 9 bases remaining between them. Per the germline V gene, CDR1 is SGDLS and CDR2 is YYNGEE. The CDR3 sequence is 12 residues long. The CDR3 DNA follows: TGTGCCAGCAGCGTGTTGGAGGGGACCCAGTACTTC. Protein: CASSVLEGTQYF.

The V call is TRBV10-3, the J call TRBJ1-2; 7 bases are shared with TRBD1. With 9 bases clipped from V and 1 base from J, the junction kept 5 bases outside the gene matches. The CDR3 runs 13 residues. CDR1 and CDR2 (germline): ENHRY, SYGVKD. This chain's CDR3 is CAIGTDGNYGYTF. Written as DNA, the CDR3 is TGTGCCATTGGGACAGATGGTAACTATGGCTACACCTTC.

The chain carries TRBV13 and TRBJ1-1; D perhaps matches TRBD1 (5 bases). V lost 2 bases and J lost 4, with 8 bases in between. From germline, CDR1 is PRHDT and CDR2 FYEKMQ (reference sequence). This CDR3 comprises 13 residues. The CDR3 reads CASSLIGATEAFF. The CDR3 DNA reads TGTGCCAGCAGCTTAATAGGGGCCACTGAAGCTTTCTTT.

The rearrangement links TRBV7-9 to TRBJ1-4; 9 bases line up with TRBD1. Germline-derived CDR1 and CDR2 are SEHNR and FQNEAQ (reference sequence). The CDR3 runs to 17 residues. V shed 4 bases and J 8 bases; nucleotides not matched to a gene: 14. In nucleotides, the CDR3 is TGTGCCAGCAGCTCGTACCGGGACAGGGCGGAGGTGGAAAAACTGTTTTTT. It encodes CASSSYRDRAEVEKLFF.

The V and J genes are TRBV29-1 and TRBJ2-5, with a weak D call TRBD2 (8 bases). Germline V gene sequence: CDR1 SQVTM, CDR2 ANQGSEA. V gave up 7 bases and J gave up 5 bases, with 17 bases separating them. The CDR3 is 13 residues long. The CDR3 coding sequence is TGCAGCGGTTCGGGAGGGGGCGTGGAGACCCAGTACTTC. This codes for CSGSGGGVETQYF.

This chain connects TRBV5-1 to TRBJ2-7; no clear D gene. The CDR3 totals 13 residues. Trimming pared 0 bases from V and 2 bases from J, leaving 6 bases between. Germline V lookup: CDR1 SGHRS, CDR2 YFSETQ. The CDR3 loop is CASSLGAPYEQYF. CDR3 nucleotide sequence: TGCGCCAGCAGCTTGGGGGCCCCCTACGAGCAGTACTTC.

The chain employs TRBV6-5 and TRBJ2-1; 8 positions match TRBD2. The CDR3 consists of 14 residues. CDR1 MNHEY and CDR2 SVGAGI come from the germline V gene. The V and J ends lost 5 bases and 9 bases, in that order; junction bases with no gene match: 9. The CDR3 nucleotides are TGTGCCAGCAGTGTTAGCGGGGAGGCGACTGAGCAGTTCTTC. This sequence encodes CASSVSGEATEQFF.

This rearrangement joins TRBV28 to TRBJ2-7; possible D gene TRBD1, 5 bases. Germline-derived CDR1 and CDR2 are MDHEN and SYDVKM. CDR3 length: 15 residues. V lost 3 bases to trimming and J lost 6 bases, with 18 bases between them. Written as DNA, the CDR3 is TGTGCCAGCAGTTTCGTAGGGCCAAAGGGGTTCGAGCAGTACTTC. It translates to CASSFVGPKGFEQYF.

This sequence joins TRBV7-2 and TRBJ1-2, with D perhaps TRBD1 (6 bases). The V and J ends lost 1 base and 7 bases respectively, with 10 bases between them. This CDR3 region has 13 residues. Germline assignment: CDR1 SGHTA and CDR2 FQGNSA. CDR3 region: CASSLGAGAGYTF. DNA of the CDR3: TGTGCCAGCAGCTTAGGCGCAGGGGCTGGCTACACCTTC.

V and J are TRBV5-4 and TRBJ1-1; a weak D match, TRBD1 (6 bases). Between the trimmed V and J ends, which lost 6 bases and 4 bases, there was a span of 19 bases. The germline gives CDR1 SGHNT, CDR2 YYREEE (reference sequence). There are 15 residues in the CDR3. As DNA, the CDR3 is TGTGCCAGCACTCGAGGGGGTCCAGGGGCCACTGAAGCTTTCTTT. Protein: CASTRGGPGATEAFF.

The chain couples TRBV15 to TRBJ1-2; 9 bases are a match to TRBD1. V was pared by 5 bases and J by 3 bases, with 10 bases of the junction left unmatched. Germline V gives CDR1 LNHNV, CDR2 YYDKDF (reference sequence). There are 16 residues in the CDR3. The CDR3 DNA follows: TGTGCCACCAGCCGAGGCCCGGGACAGGGAGACTATGGCTACACCTTC. Its protein product is CATSRGPGQGDYGYTF.

V and J are TRBV11-3 and TRBJ2-7; D is possibly TRBD1 (5 bases). CDR1 and CDR2 (germline): SGHNT, YENEEA. Between the trimmed V and J ends, which lost 4 bases and 3 bases, there was a span of 10 bases. The CDR3 is 13 amino acids. The CDR3 nucleotides read TGTGCCAGCAGCTCCGTAGGGGACTACGAGCAGTACTTC. Protein product: CASSSVGDYEQYF.

The chain is built from TRBV7-3 and TRBJ2-1; D is ambiguous. Between the trimmed V and J ends, which lost 5 bases and 0 bases, there was a span of 11 bases. There are 15 residues in the CDR3. In germline, CDR1 is SGHTA, CDR2 FQGTGA. In DNA, the CDR3 is TGTGCCAGCAGCCTTGCGTACGTCTCCTACAATGAGCAGTTCTTC. Encoded protein: CASSLAYVSYNEQFF.

V usage is TRBV30 and J usage is TRBJ1-5, with a possible D match to TRBD1 (6 bases). CDR3 size: 13 residues. The germline gives CDR1 GTSNPN, CDR2 SVGIG (reference sequence). Trimming removed 5 bases from V and 0 bases from J, with 8 bases in between. CDR3 amino acids: CAWGQISNQPQHF. The CDR3 DNA is TGTGCCTGGGGACAGATTAGCAATCAGCCCCAGCATTTT.

J is TRBJ2-3 and V is TRBV18; D call uncertain. The V and J ends lost 0 bases and 5 bases respectively, with 6 bases between them. The germline V gene has CDR1 KGHSH and CDR2 LQKENI. The CDR3 runs to 13 residues. Here the CDR3 reads CASSPPTIDTQYF. In nucleotides, the CDR3 is TGTGCCAGCTCACCACCGACAATAGATACGCAGTATTTT.

This chain connects TRBV6-1 to TRBJ1-1; the D gene is possibly TRBD1 (5 bases). From germline, CDR1 is MNHNS and CDR2 SASEGT. This CDR3 is 15 amino acids long. The V gene lost 0 bases and the J gene lost 4 bases, with 12 bases spanning the gap. The CDR3 DNA follows: TGTGCCAGCAGTGAAGCTAGTTTGGGGGGCACTGAAGCTTTCTTT. Translating gives CASSEASLGGTEAFF.